Many counts were recorded for the clone carrying this T cell receptor (beta chain). Antigen: not known. This record comes from a study of T cell repertoires in cytomegalovirus infection. Study as a whole: Signatures in public TCR beta sequences pointed to both CMV infection and matching HLA type.

The V gene's germline CDR1 is SGHTA and CDR2 FQGNSA. V dropped 4 bases and J dropped 7 bases, with 20 bases sitting between them. This CDR3 is built from 17 residues. Each CDR3 protein gets one entry after TCRdb re-called the reads with MiXCR. The repertoire holds 740,000 or so distinct CDR3 sequences, with approximately 34% as singletons. Study findings and constraints: CMV carriers having the relevant HLA were flagged by cumulative public TCR beta family frequency. HLA-C-restricted CMV clonotypes gave the most frequent clonotype in two of eight donors.

This chain links TRBV7-2 with TRBJ1-6; D is perhaps TRBD1 (5 bases). Sequencing used PBMCs. This sequence was found in a human donor in good health (CMV status not recorded). Some clones in this sample may be carry-over from other donors' samples. The CDR3 DNA reads TGTGCCAGCAGCTCACGTGGGACGGGACGAGGAAATTCACCCCTCCACTTT. Protein: CASSSRGTGRGNSPLHF.